This T cell receptor (beta chain) was recorded in a study of metastatic and nonmetastatic thyroid tumors. Study background: Across blood and tumor or nodule tissue, repertoires from malignant and benign thyroid patients were compared with one another.

All patients were treatment-naive before thyroid surgery. TCRdb redid the clone calls on the PCR reads using MiXCR. The repertoire holds 25,000 to 35,000 clones, with around a quarter as singletons. At least ten counts were recorded for this clone. The J segment lost 9 bases and the V segment lost 0 bases, leaving 7 bases of the junction unmatched. The CDR3 is 16 residues long. Germline CDR1 and CDR2: MNHEY and SMNVEV (reference sequence). This receptor was taken from a female donor with papillary thyroid cancer or a benign thyroid nodule (not recorded which). Some clones in this sample may be carry-over from other donors' samples. The sequencing sample was made of blood. The V call is TRBV27, the J call TRBJ2-1, with 11 bases aligning to TRBD2. This CDR3 reads CASSLSRLAGGFEQFF. The CDR3 bases are TGTGCCAGCAGTTTATCGAGGCTAGCGGGAGGTTTTGAGCAGTTCTTC.